This T cell receptor (beta chain) was documented in a study of post-analysis software for immune sequencing data. This clonotype was picked up one time. Its antigen remains unidentified. Unique-molecular-identifier-tagged TCR beta cDNA libraries were used. TCRdb reprocessed the PCR reads via MiXCR and lists one record per CDR3 protein. The table has around 260,000 distinct CDR3 sequences, 35% to 40% seen once. There are 12 residues in the CDR3. Germline CDR1 PRHDT, CDR2 FYEKMQ (reference sequence). Trimming removed 5 bases from V and 5 bases from J, with 10 bases in between. Study outcomes and limitations: In patients, TRBV5-6, TRBV5-1 and TRBV20-1 belonged to roughly five TRBV segments found more frequently than in controls.

The clonotype comes from a girl aged 5 to 17 with multiple sclerosis. The sample was blood. V gene TRBV13 combines with J gene TRBJ2-7; either TRBD1 or TRBD2 may supply D (5 bases each). CDR3 protein: CASSDRGHEQYF. DNA of the CDR3: TGTGCCAGCAGCGACCGGGGCCACGAGCAGTACTTC.